Presented here are 23 T cell receptor beta chains from one specimen sequenced in a study of T cell responses to AZD1222 COVID-19 vaccine. Some clones are missing from TCRdb's copy, which holds only in-frame ones; the method was immunoSEQ multiplex PCR. The data hold about 140,000 clones, with roughly 90% observed a single time. The specimen was peripheral blood, collected on day 0 of AZD1222 vaccination. These receptors were taken from an adult in good health.

For the CDR3, the DNA is TGTGCCAGCAGCCAAGAAGGGTGGGGCTCGGGCTCTGGGGCCAACGTCCTGACTTTC. Residues: CASSQEGWGSGSGANVLTF. The chain recombines TRBV3-1 (or the pseudogene TRBV3-2) with TRBJ2-6; tentative D call: TRBD1 (5 bases). Germline V gene lookup returns CDR1 LGHDT and CDR2 YNNKEL (reference sequence). Trimming shortened V by 0 bases and J by 0 bases, and 15 bases separated the two germline ends. This CDR3 region has 19 residues.

The J gene is TRBJ1-1, the V gene TRBV19; the match to TRBD1 covers 11 bases. V lost 5 bases and J lost 4; bases outside the gene matches: 3. The germline V gene has CDR1 LNHDA and CDR2 SQIVND (reference sequence). This CDR3 comprises 14 residues. This CDR3 is CASSAGTGGTEAFF. For the CDR3, the DNA is TGTGCCAGTAGTGCGGGGACAGGGGGCACTGAAGCTTTCTTT.

V is TRBV7-2 and J is TRBJ1-1; 7 nucleotides agree with TRBD1. The CDR3 covers 14 residues. Germline V gene sequence: CDR1 SGHTA, CDR2 FQGNSA. V shed 2 bases and J 6 bases; nucleotides not matched to a gene: 6. The CDR3 sequence: CASSLQGVVAEAFF. The CDR3 coding sequence is TGTGCCAGCAGCTTACAGGGGGTGGTTGCTGAAGCTTTCTTT.

The V gene is TRBV10-2, the J gene TRBJ2-7; D uncertain. The CDR3 sequence is 10 residues long. Germline-derived CDR1 and CDR2 are WSHSY and SAAADI. V lost 4 bases and J lost 3, with 1 base in between. Here the CDR3 reads CASSGYEQYF. CDR3 bases: TGCGCCAGCAGTGGCTACGAGCAGTACTTC.

This chain uses TRBV29-1 with TRBJ2-1, with D perhaps matching TRBD1 or TRBD2 (5 bases each). V lost 3 bases and J 2 bases, leaving 11 bases between the germline ends. Per germline, CDR1 SQVTM and CDR2 ANQGSEA. The CDR3 contains 14 residues. The CDR3 region is CSVDEGTAYNEQFF. CDR3 DNA: TGCAGCGTTGACGAGGGGACCGCCTACAATGAGCAGTTCTTC.

This clone has a single count. The V and J genes are TRBV7-8 and TRBJ2-1, with D possibly being TRBD1 (6 bases). Germline CDR1 SGHVS, CDR2 FQNEAQ. The CDR3 extends over 15 amino acids. Trimming removed 5 bases from V and 1 base from J, with 12 bases in between. CDR3 in DNA: TGTGCCAGCAGCCTTAACAGGGTTTCCTACAATGAGCAGTTCTTC. This sequence encodes CASSLNRVSYNEQFF.

The CDR3 protein is CASSFAGQGNQPQHF. DNA of the CDR3: TGTGCCAGCAGTTTTGCGGGGCAGGGCAATCAGCCCCAGCATTTT. The chain couples TRBV27 to TRBJ1-5, with a weak D call TRBD1 (5 bases). The CDR3 contains 15 residues. Germline CDR1 is MNHEY and CDR2 is SMNVEV (reference sequence). V was cut by 3 bases and J by 2 bases, with 11 bases left in between.

Here the CDR3 DNA reads TGTGCCAGCGGAGTTCCTGGTAGCCATATGTCGGCTCCCTATGGCTACACCTTC. Its translation: CASGVPGSHMSAPYGYTF. V gene TRBV7-4 combines with J gene TRBJ1-2; D gene unclear. CDR3 length: 18 residues. Germline V gives CDR1 SGHVT, CDR2 SQSDAQ. The ends were cut back, 8 bases at V and 4 bases at J, with 29 bases in the middle.

The gene calls are TRBV7-9 and TRBJ1-6; no reliable D call. Trimming took off 5 bases at V and 0 bases at J, with 5 bases between the two ends. The CDR3 extends over 14 amino acids. Germline CDR1 and CDR2: SEHNR and FQNEAQ (reference sequence). In nucleotides, the CDR3 is TGTGCCAGCAGCCCAAGCTCCTATAATTCACCCCTCCACTTT. It translates to CASSPSSYNSPLHF.

V and J are TRBV18 and TRBJ1-5; D is uncertain. Germline V CDR1 and CDR2: KGHSH, LQKENI. V lost 2 bases, J lost 9 bases, and 8 bases lay in between. The CDR3 has 12 residues. CDR3 in amino acids: CASSPGSWPQHF. The CDR3 region has the DNA TGTGCCAGCTCACCAGGAAGTTGGCCCCAGCATTTT.

This clone was detected a few times. The rearrangement links TRBV4-1 to TRBJ2-5; 14 bases line up with TRBD2. The V gene end was trimmed by 1 base and the J gene end by 3 bases; junction bases not matched to a gene: 13. In germline, CDR1 is MGHRA, CDR2 YSYEKL. The CDR3 sequence is 20 residues long. The CDR3, as DNA: TGCGCCAGCAGCCAAGTCGAGACTAGCGGGGGGGCTTATCCCAAAGAGACCCAGTACTTC. It codes for CASSQVETSGGAYPKETQYF.

V is TRBV19 and J is TRBJ1-5; TRBD1 is a possible D gene (6 bases). The V gene's germline CDR1 is LNHDA and CDR2 SQIVND (reference sequence). Trimming cost V 10 bases and J 1 base, with 20 bases left between them. The CDR3 is 16 residues long. The CDR3 loop reads CATTYGGAWSNQPQHF. The CDR3 DNA sequence: TGTGCCACCACTTATGGGGGGGCCTGGAGCAATCAGCCCCAGCATTTT.

The gene calls are TRBV29-1 and TRBJ2-3; D not certain. Per the germline V gene, CDR1 is SQVTM and CDR2 is ANQGSEA. The V gene lost 4 bases and the J gene lost 2 bases, with 13 bases spanning the gap. This CDR3 is built from 14 residues. DNA for the CDR3: TGCAGCGTTGCACAGTCTATGGCCACAGATACGCAGTATTTT. Translation: CSVAQSMATDTQYF.

This clone was recorded only once. The chain carries TRBV2 and TRBJ2-7; no clear D gene. Trimming cost V 5 bases and J 1 base, with 3 bases left between them. The germline CDR1 and CDR2 sequences are SNHLY and FYNNEI. This CDR3 comprises 11 residues. CDR3: CASSLSYEQYF. CDR3 in DNA: TGTGCCAGCAGTCTATCCTACGAGCAGTACTTC. The entire variable domain, with the rest obtained from reference TRBV2 and TRBJ2-7, is as follows: EPEVTQTPSHQVTQMGQEVILRCVPISNHLYFYWYRQILGQKVEFLVSFYNNEISEKSEIFDDQFSVERPDGSNFTLKIRSTKLEDSAMYFCASSLSYEQYFGPGTRLTVT.

The chain is built from TRBV24-1 and TRBJ2-2, with TRBD1 as a possible D gene (5 bases). Germline V lookup: CDR1 KGHDR, CDR2 SFDVKD. The V end was cut by 4 bases, the J end by 6 bases, with 14 bases between. The CDR3 runs to 15 residues. The CDR3 loop reads CATSDPRAASGELFF. DNA for the CDR3: TGTGCCACCAGTGACCCCAGGGCCGCCTCCGGGGAGCTGTTTTTT.

The genes are TRBV2 and TRBJ2-5; D is uncertain. CDR3 length: 13 amino acids. The V gene lost 3 bases and the J gene lost 5 bases, with 10 bases spanning the gap. CDR1 and CDR2 (germline): SNHLY, FYNNEI. The chain's CDR3 is CASSDTLQETQYF. The CDR3 DNA reads TGTGCCAGCAGTGACACCTTGCAGGAGACCCAGTACTTC. The entire variable domain, with the rest obtained from reference TRBV2 and TRBJ2-5, is as follows: EPEVTQTPSHQVTQMGQEVILRCVPISNHLYFYWYRQILGQKVEFLVSFYNNEISEKSEIFDDQFSVERPDGSNFTLKIRSTKLEDSAMYFCASSDTLQETQYFGPGTRLLVL.

This clone showed up just once. The V and J genes are TRBV18 and TRBJ2-1, with TRBD2 as a possible D gene (5 bases). This CDR3 spans 15 amino acids. The germline V gene has CDR1 KGHSH and CDR2 LQKENI. V dropped 4 bases and J dropped 7 bases, with 17 bases sitting between them. CDR3 nucleotides: TGTGCCAGCTCACAAAGGACTTCCACTTTGAATGAGCAGTTCTTC. It encodes CASSQRTSTLNEQFF.

This sequence joins TRBV5-6 and TRBJ2-4, with D possibly being TRBD2 (5 bases). This CDR3 is 13 amino acids long. From germline, CDR1 is SGHDT and CDR2 YYEEEE. Trimming took 4 bases from V and 14 from J, leaving 19 bases between them. The DNA for the CDR3 is TGTGCCAGCAGCCTGCCCGAGGGATCTTTGGAGTACTTC. Protein: CASSLPEGSLEYF.

This clone was seen only a few times. The rearrangement uses TRBV3-1 (or the pseudogene TRBV3-2) and TRBJ1-1; D not certain. The CDR3 contains 17 residues. The V gene's germline CDR1 is LGHDT and CDR2 YNNKEL (reference sequence). V was pared by 0 bases and J by 0 bases, with 14 bases between. The CDR3 sequence is CASSQDRRGTVNTEAFF. DNA of the CDR3: TGTGCCAGCAGCCAAGATAGACGAGGTACAGTGAACACTGAAGCTTTCTTT.

The V and J genes are TRBV7-8 and TRBJ2-3, with TRBD2 matching 12 bases. V lost 5 bases and J lost 2; bases outside the gene matches: 11. CDR1 is SGHVS, CDR2 FQNEAQ, per germline. The CDR3 is 18 residues long. CDR3 in amino acids: CASSRHFLAGGPTDTQYF. In nucleotides, the CDR3 is TGTGCCAGCAGCCGCCACTTCCTAGCGGGGGGGCCCACAGATACGCAGTATTTT.

This chain connects TRBV5-1 to TRBJ2-1, with D tentatively TRBD1 (5 bases). Germline values: CDR1 SGHRS, CDR2 YFSETQ. The CDR3 extends over 14 amino acids. V shed 4 bases and J shed 9 bases, with 17 bases lying between them. The CDR3 region has the DNA TGCGCCAGCAGCCCTCCCAGGGTGGGTGGTGAGCAGTTCTTC. Protein product: CASSPPRVGGEQFF.

This clone was recorded only once. For the CDR3, the DNA is TGTGCCAGCAGACGTACAGGGCTTCTCACCTACAATGAGCAGTTCTTC. The encoded protein is CASRRTGLLTYNEQFF. The chain couples TRBV2 to TRBJ2-1, with D perhaps matching TRBD1 (6 bases). The V end lost 6 bases, the J end lost 2 bases, and 17 bases lay between the germline ends. The V gene's germline CDR1 is SNHLY and CDR2 FYNNEI. This CDR3 has 16 amino acids.

The chain combines TRBV6-1 with TRBJ2-7; D perhaps matches TRBD2 (7 bases). Deletions cut 1 base from V and 2 bases from J, with 12 bases between. The CDR3 has 15 residues. Germline CDR1 MNHNS, CDR2 SASEGT. The CDR3 loop reads CASSEVGGLTYEQYF. In DNA form, the CDR3 reads TGTGCCAGCAGTGAAGTGGGGGGGCTCACCTACGAGCAGTACTTC.